This T cell receptor (beta chain) is drawn from a study of CD8 T cells in ankylosing spondylitis. Findings and limits, study-wide: Ankylosing spondylitis blood appeared to carry a characteristic TCR beta motif of seven to nine highly homologous variants. The study looked at matched synovial fluid samples from ankylosing spondylitis patients. Disease-linked clones were reported to be significantly enriched there.

This clonotype was recorded a few times. The antigen is not known. The length of the CDR3 is 12 residues. The V gene's germline CDR1 is WNHNN and CDR2 SYGVQD (reference sequence). Deletions cut 0 bases from V and 10 bases from J, with 9 bases between. The TCR beta libraries were generated through quantitative 5'-RACE incorporating molecular barcodes. TCRdb reprocessed the 5' RACE reads with MiXCR, giving one entry per CDR3 protein. The sample consists of roughly 450,000 distinct CDR3 sequences, roughly 26% of them appearing once. The sequencing input was blood, either unsorted or a sorted T cell fraction (not recorded which). The receptor comes from a male donor with ankylosing spondylitis. The chain carries TRBV10-1 and TRBJ1-1; D is unresolved. The CDR3 DNA reads as TGCGCCAGCAGTGAGTCGGGTGGTGGAGCTTTCTTT. Its protein is CASSESGGGAFF.